Below are 18 T cell receptor beta chains sequenced from a single sample in a study of breast tumors, draining lymph nodes, adjacent tissues. Breast cancer patients provided tissue from their axillary draining lymph nodes. MiXCR, applied by TCRdb to the multiplex PCR reads, yields one record per CDR3 protein. The sample records about 180,000 distinct CDR3 sequences, 30% to 40% being singletons. The sequenced sample was axillary lymph node tissue. These receptors all stem from a female donor with breast cancer. Some clones in this sample may be carry-over from other donors' samples.

V and J are TRBV10-1 and TRBJ2-3; D remains ambiguous. CDR1 is WNHNN, CDR2 SYGVQD, per germline (reference sequence). Trimming took off 0 bases at V and 3 bases at J, with 10 bases between the two ends. The CDR3 is 15 amino acids. The CDR3 spells CASSESPGETDTQYF. CDR3 sequence (DNA): TGCGCCAGCAGTGAGTCGCCCGGAGAGACAGATACGCAGTATTTT.

In its sample, this clonotype was seen many times. CDR3 in DNA: TGTGCCAGCAGTTCGGGGACGCCTACCTACGAGCAGTACTTC. Its protein is CASSSGTPTYEQYF. The chain couples TRBV28 to TRBJ2-7; D may correspond to TRBD1 or TRBD2 (5 bases each). The CDR3 is made up of 14 amino acids. CDR1 MDHEN and CDR2 SYDVKM come from the germline V gene. V gave up 4 bases and J gave up 2 bases, with 12 bases separating them.

Notes on this clonotype: Relative to the germline gene, one junction end is altered; a read error may explain this. The V call is TRBV7-3, the J call TRBJ1-2; D is undetermined. Per germline, CDR1 SGHTA and CDR2 FQGTGA. The CDR3 contains 15 residues. In DNA, the CDR3 is TGTGCCAGCAGCTTAGGGCCACCCCCCGGGTATGGCCACCCCTTC. Protein sequence: CASSLGPPPGYGHPF.

Concerning this clonotype: As the CDR3 is not closed by the conserved phenylalanine or tryptophan, this likely results from a read error. J is TRBJ2-7 and V is TRBV29-1; possible D gene TRBD2, 6 bases. Trimming left V 7 bases short and J 0 bases short, with 10 bases between. CDR1 and CDR2 from the germline V gene are SQVTM and ANQGSEA. The CDR3 contains 12 residues. The CDR3 DNA is TGCAGCGCTCGCGGGATCTCCTACGAGCAGTACTCC. This encodes CSARGISYEQYS.

This clonotype came up many times. The chain uses TRBV28 and TRBJ2-7, with 9 bases lining up with TRBD1. The CDR3 covers 16 residues. Germline V gives CDR1 MDHEN, CDR2 SYDVKM. With 5 bases clipped from V and 3 bases from J, the junction kept 11 bases outside the gene matches. CDR3 in amino acids: CASSPPRDRVIYEQYF. DNA of the CDR3: TGTGCCAGCAGTCCTCCCCGGGACAGGGTAATCTACGAGCAGTACTTC.

Notes on this clonotype: At one boundary the junction diverges from the germline segment, which might be a read error. V is TRBV11-2 and J is TRBJ2-3; D might be TRBD2 (6 bases). Germline V gene data show CDR1 as SGHAT and CDR2 as FQNNGV. The CDR3 has 15 amino acids. The CDR3 reads CASSLRTTGTDTHYF. Written as DNA, the CDR3 is TGTGCCAGCAGCCTTCGGACTACTGGCACAGATACGCATTATTTT.

This clonotype has a count of ten or more. The chain couples TRBV7-2 to TRBJ1-2; D is possibly TRBD1 (5 bases). CDR3 length: 14 residues. The V end was cut by 5 bases, the J end by 4 bases, with 14 bases between. Germline-derived CDR1 and CDR2 are SGHTA and FQGNSA. CDR3: CASSTPGRVYGYTF. CDR3 coding DNA: TGTGCCAGCAGCACACCGGGCAGGGTCTATGGCTACACCTTC. The full variable domain, with the rest looked up from reference TRBV7-2 and TRBJ1-2, is GAGVSQSPSNKVTEKGKDVELRCDPISGHTALYWYRQSLGQGLEFLIYFQGNSAPDKSGLPSDRFSAERTGGSVSTLTIQRTQQEDSAVYLCASSTPGRVYGYTFGSGTRLTVV.

There are many counts of this clonotype. This chain uses TRBV11-2 with TRBJ1-6; tentative D call: TRBD1 (5 bases). V lost 0 bases to trimming and J lost 5 bases, with 8 bases between them. The CDR3 runs 15 residues. CDR1 and CDR2 (germline): SGHAT, FQNNGV. This CDR3 is CASSLDGGNNSPLHF. DNA for the CDR3: TGTGCCAGCAGCTTAGATGGGGGGAATAATTCACCCCTCCACTTT.

This clonotype was observed at least ten times. In DNA, the CDR3 is TGTGCCTGCGGGGGACCGACCTACGAGCAGTACTTC. This gives the protein CACGGPTYEQYF. The chain carries TRBV27 and TRBJ2-7; the match to TRBD2 covers 7 bases. Germline trimming cut 11 bases from V and 2 bases from J; bases unmatched to any gene: 6. Germline lookup yields CDR1 MNHEY and CDR2 SMNVEV (reference sequence). This CDR3 spans 12 amino acids.

As to this clonotype: At one end the junction does not follow the germline gene, possibly because of a read error. The chain is built from TRBV20-1 and TRBJ2-3; 14 bases align to TRBD2. CDR1 DFQATT and CDR2 SNEGSKA come from the germline V gene (reference sequence). The CDR3 consists of 15 residues. The CDR3 nucleotides are TGCAGTGCGAGAGAGACTAGCGGGAGGGAAGATACGCAGTATTTT. Protein sequence: CSARETSGREDTQYF.

This clonotype has just a few counts. This chain connects TRBV6-2 or TRBV6-3 to TRBJ2-2; 10 positions agree with TRBD2. The trim removed 5 bases at V and 7 bases at J, leaving 7 bases unmatched. CDR1 MNHEY and CDR2 SVGEGT come from the germline V gene. This CDR3 region has 15 residues. This CDR3 is CASSRLAGDYGELFF. CDR3 coding DNA: TGTGCCAGCAGTCGGCTAGCGGGAGATTACGGGGAGCTGTTTTTT.

This clonotype was picked up a small number of times. The chain links TRBV6-4 to TRBJ2-1, with a tentative D call TRBD2 (6 bases). The CDR3 sequence is 13 residues long. In germline, CDR1 is MRHNA, CDR2 SNTAGT. V shed 6 bases and J shed 6 bases, with 12 bases lying between them. The CDR3 DNA sequence: TGTGCCAGCAGCCAGGGACTGATCAATGAGCAGTTCTTC. It is translated as CASSQGLINEQFF.

This chain links TRBV9 with TRBJ2-5; possible D gene TRBD1, 6 bases. This CDR3 comprises 14 residues. Germline loops: CDR1 SGDLS, CDR2 YYNGEE. V lost 0 bases and J lost 4, with 10 bases in between. The CDR3 coding sequence is TGTGCCAGCAGCGTAGTTCCAGGGGCAGAGACCCAGTACTTC. Translation: CASSVVPGAETQYF.

The V and J genes are TRBV29-1 and TRBJ1-3, with TRBD1 matching over 10 bases. The germline V gene has CDR1 SQVTM and CDR2 ANQGSEA. V lost 7 bases and J lost 4; bases outside the gene matches: 4. This CDR3 is built from 13 residues. The CDR3 nucleotides read TGCAGCGGGCGGGACAGGGGCGGAAACACCATATATTTT. Translation: CSGRDRGGNTIYF.

The table lists this clonotype with many counts. The CDR3 nucleotides read TGTGCCAGCAGTCCGCAGTCCCGGGCCGGCACAGATACGCAGTATTTT. Protein sequence: CASSPQSRAGTDTQYF. The rearrangement joins TRBV28 to TRBJ2-3; no firm D call. The germline V gene encodes CDR1 MDHEN and CDR2 SYDVKM. This CDR3 has 16 amino acids. V lost 5 bases and J lost 1, with 16 bases in between.

Comments on this clonotype: Its ends do not fully match the called genes, so a read error is possible. The V gene is TRBV10-3, the J gene TRBJ2-6; D remains unclear. The CDR3 consists of 16 residues. Germline V gene data show CDR1 as ENHRY and CDR2 as SYGVKD. In DNA form, the CDR3 reads TGTGCCATCAGTGAGGTGGCAGGCTCTGGGACCAACGTCCTGACTTTC. Translation: CAISEVAGSGTNVLTF.

This chain uses TRBV12-3 or TRBV12-4 with TRBJ1-4, with D unresolved. There are 12 residues in the CDR3. Trimming cost V 5 bases and J 7 bases, with 8 bases left between them. The CDR3 spells CASSTVREKLFF. The CDR3 DNA reads TGTGCCAGCAGTACCGTGCGTGAAAAACTGTTTTTT.

This clonotype was observed many times. The J gene is TRBJ1-1, the V gene TRBV20-1; D is uncertain. The CDR3 covers 11 residues. V gave up 6 bases and J gave up 1 base, with 6 bases separating them. Germline V lookup: CDR1 DFQATT, CDR2 SNEGSKA (reference sequence). The CDR3 region has the DNA TGCAGTGCCAACGAGAACACTGAAGCTTTCTTT. Its protein product is CSANENTEAFF.